The clone carrying this T cell receptor (beta chain) has a handful of counts. Its antigen is currently unknown. This CDR3 has 14 amino acids. In germline, CDR1 is DFQATT, CDR2 SNEGSKA (reference sequence). The ends lost 4 bases at V and 4 bases at J; junction bases unmatched: 8. This specimen belongs to a study of T-cell memory formation after mild COVID-19. Study-level points and caveats: Whereas later expanders leaned CD4+, clones contracting day 15 to 85 showed a balanced CD4/CD8 makeup. Researchers report contracting CD4+ clones mostly in CM and EM, with CD8+ clones in EMRA. Researchers could not confirm that second-wave clones peaking on day 37 targeted SARS-CoV-2.

One entry per CDR3 protein, called by TCRdb with MiXCR from the 5' RACE reads. The sample lists about 84,000 distinct CDR3 sequences; 14% were seen once. V usage is TRBV20-1 and J usage is TRBJ2-7; 9 bases align to TRBD1. Sequencing input: PBMCs or a T cell subset sorted from them (not recorded which). The receptor's source is an adult woman who had mild COVID-19 (a few samples of this study predate the infection). Cell type and time point are not known. For the CDR3, the DNA is TGCAGTGCTACCGGGCGAGGACAGGGGTACGAGCAGTACTTC. Its translation is CSATGRGQGYEQYF.